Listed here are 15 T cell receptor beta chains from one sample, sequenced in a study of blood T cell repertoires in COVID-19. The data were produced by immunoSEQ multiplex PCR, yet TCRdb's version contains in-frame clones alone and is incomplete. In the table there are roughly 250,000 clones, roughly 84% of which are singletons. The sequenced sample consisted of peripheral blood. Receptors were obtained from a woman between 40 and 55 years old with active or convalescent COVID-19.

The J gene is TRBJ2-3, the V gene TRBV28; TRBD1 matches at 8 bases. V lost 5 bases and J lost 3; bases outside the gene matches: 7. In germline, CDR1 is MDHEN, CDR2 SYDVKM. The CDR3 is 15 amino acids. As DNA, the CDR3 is TGTGCCAGCAGTGACAGGGGAAGAGGGACAGATACGCAGTATTTT. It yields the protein CASSDRGRGTDTQYF.

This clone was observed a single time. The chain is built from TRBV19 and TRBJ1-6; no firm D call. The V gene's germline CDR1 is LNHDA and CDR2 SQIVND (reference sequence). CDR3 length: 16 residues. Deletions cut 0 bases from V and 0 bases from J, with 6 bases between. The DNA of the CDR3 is TGTGCCAGTAGTATAGAAGGGAGCTCCTATAATTCACCCCTCCACTTT. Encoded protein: CASSIEGSSYNSPLHF.

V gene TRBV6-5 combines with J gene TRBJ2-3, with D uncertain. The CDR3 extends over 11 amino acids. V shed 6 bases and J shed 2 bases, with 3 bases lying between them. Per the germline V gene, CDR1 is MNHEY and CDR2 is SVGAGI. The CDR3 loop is CASSNTDTQYF. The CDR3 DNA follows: TGTGCCAGCAGCAACACAGATACGCAGTATTTT.

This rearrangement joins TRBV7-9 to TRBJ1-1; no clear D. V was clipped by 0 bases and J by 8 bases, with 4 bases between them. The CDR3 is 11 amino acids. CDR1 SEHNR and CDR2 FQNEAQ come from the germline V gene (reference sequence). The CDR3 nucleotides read TGTGCCAGCAGCTTAGCCCCAGAAGCTTTCTTT. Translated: CASSLAPEAFF.

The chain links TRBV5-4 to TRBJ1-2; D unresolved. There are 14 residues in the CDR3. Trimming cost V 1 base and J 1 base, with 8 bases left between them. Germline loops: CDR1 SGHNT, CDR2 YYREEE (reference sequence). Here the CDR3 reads CASSLNQVNYGYTF. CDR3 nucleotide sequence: TGTGCCAGCAGCTTGAACCAGGTTAACTATGGCTACACCTTC. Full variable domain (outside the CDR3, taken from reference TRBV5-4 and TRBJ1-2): ETGVTQSPTHLIKTRGQQVTLRCSSQSGHNTVSWYQQALGQGPQFIFQYYREEENGRGNFPPRFSGLQFPNYSSELNVNALELDDSALYLCASSLNQVNYGYTFGSGTRLTVV.

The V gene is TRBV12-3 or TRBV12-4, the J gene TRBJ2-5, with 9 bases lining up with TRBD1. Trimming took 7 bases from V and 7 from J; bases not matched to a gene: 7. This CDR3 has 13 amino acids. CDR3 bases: TGTGCCAGCACCTCGGGACAGGGATGGACCCAGTACTTC. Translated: CASTSGQGWTQYF.

The CDR3 region is CASSIAGRRDGYTF. CDR3 bases: TGTGCCAGTAGTATAGCGGGGAGACGAGATGGCTACACCTTC. This chain connects TRBV19 to TRBJ1-2, with unresolved D. Trimming removed 1 base from V and 6 bases from J, with 12 bases in between. This CDR3 is built from 14 residues. Per germline, CDR1 LNHDA and CDR2 SQIVND (reference sequence).

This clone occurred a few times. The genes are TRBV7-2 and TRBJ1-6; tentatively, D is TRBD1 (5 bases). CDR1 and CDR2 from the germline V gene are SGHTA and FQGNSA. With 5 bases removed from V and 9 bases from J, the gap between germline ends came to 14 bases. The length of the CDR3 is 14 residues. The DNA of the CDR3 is TGTGCCAGCAGCCCCCCGGGTAGGGGTTCACCCCTCCACTTT. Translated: CASSPPGRGSPLHF. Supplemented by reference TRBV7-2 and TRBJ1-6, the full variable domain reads GAGVSQSPSNKVTEKGKDVELRCDPISGHTALYWYRQSLGQGLEFLIYFQGNSAPDKSGLPSDRFSAERTGGSVSTLTIQRTQQEDSAVYLCASSPPGRGSPLHFGNGTRLTVT.

The CDR3 sequence is CASSMGRGFGRAFF. The CDR3 DNA is TGTGCCAGCAGCATGGGGAGGGGGTTTGGCCGAGCTTTCTTT. This chain joins TRBV3-1 (or the pseudogene TRBV3-2) and TRBJ1-1, with D maybe TRBD1 (6 bases). The CDR3 is 14 amino acids. The V gene lost 5 bases and the J gene lost 10 bases, with 20 bases spanning the gap. Per the germline V gene, CDR1 is LGHDT and CDR2 is YNNKEL (reference sequence).

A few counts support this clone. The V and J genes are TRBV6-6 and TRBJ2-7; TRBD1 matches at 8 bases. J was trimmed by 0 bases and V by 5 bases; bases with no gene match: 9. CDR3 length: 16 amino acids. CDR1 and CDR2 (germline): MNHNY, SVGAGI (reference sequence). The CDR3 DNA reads TGTGCCAGCAGTCTACGGGACAGGAAAAGCTCCTACGAGCAGTACTTC. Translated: CASSLRDRKSSYEQYF.

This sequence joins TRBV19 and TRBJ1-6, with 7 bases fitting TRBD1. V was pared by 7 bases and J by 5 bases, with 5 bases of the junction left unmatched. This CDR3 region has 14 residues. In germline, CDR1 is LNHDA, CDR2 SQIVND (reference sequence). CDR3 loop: CASTLQGNNSPLHF. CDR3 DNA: TGTGCCAGTACCCTACAGGGGAATAATTCACCCCTCCACTTT.

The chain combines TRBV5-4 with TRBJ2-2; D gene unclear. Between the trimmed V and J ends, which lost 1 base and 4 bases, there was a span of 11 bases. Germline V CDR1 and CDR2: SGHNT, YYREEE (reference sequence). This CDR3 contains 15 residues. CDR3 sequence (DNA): TGTGCCAGCAGCTTGAGCCCGTTTCTCACCGGGGAGCTGTTTTTT. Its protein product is CASSLSPFLTGELFF.

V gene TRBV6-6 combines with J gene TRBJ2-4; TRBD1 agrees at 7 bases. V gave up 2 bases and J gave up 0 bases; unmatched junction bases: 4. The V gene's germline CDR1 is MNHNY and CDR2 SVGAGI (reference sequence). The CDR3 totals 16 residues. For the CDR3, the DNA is TGTGCCAGCAGTTACCGGAGGACAGGAGCCAAAAACATTCAGTACTTC. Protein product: CASSYRRTGAKNIQYF.

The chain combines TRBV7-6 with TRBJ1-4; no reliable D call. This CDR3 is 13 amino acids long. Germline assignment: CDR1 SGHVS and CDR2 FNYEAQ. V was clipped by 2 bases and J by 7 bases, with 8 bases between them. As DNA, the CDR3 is TGTGCCAGCAGCTTACATACCGGTGAAAAACTGTTTTTT. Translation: CASSLHTGEKLFF.

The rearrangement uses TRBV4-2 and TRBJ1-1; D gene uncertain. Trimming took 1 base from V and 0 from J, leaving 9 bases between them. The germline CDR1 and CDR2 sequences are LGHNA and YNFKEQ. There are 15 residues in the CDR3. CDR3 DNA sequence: TGTGCCAGCAGCCAAGCGACGGGTATGAACACTGAAGCTTTCTTT. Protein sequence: CASSQATGMNTEAFF.